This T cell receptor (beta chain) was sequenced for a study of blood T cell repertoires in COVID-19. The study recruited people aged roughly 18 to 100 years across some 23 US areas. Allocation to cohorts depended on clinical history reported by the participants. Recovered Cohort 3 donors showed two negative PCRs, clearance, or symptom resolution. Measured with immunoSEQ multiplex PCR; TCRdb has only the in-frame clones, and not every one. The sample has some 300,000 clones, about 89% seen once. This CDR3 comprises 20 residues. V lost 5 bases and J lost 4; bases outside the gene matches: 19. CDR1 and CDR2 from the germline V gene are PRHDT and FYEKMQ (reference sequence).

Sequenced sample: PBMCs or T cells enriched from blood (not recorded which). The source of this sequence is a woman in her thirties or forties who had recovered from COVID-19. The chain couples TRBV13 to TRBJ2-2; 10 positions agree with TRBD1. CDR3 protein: CASSPLGQGDRSLPTGELFF. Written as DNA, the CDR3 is TGTGCCAGCAGCCCTCTAGGACAGGGGGACCGAAGTCTACCCACCGGGGAGCTGTTTTTT.